The text below deals with one TCR beta chain. This sample was taken from a study of blood T cell repertoires in COVID-19. In the study overall: The cDNA or gDNA used as material had been derived from T cells, B-cell-depleted T cells, or PBMCs.

Germline-derived CDR1 and CDR2 are LNHDA and SQIVND (reference sequence). Trimming took off 5 bases at V and 4 bases at J, with 17 bases between the two ends. This CDR3 has 15 residues. In the authors' methods: Amplification of reference gene primers was used by the study to estimate nucleated cell counts. Assay: immunoSEQ multiplex PCR; the TCRdb copy retains only in-frame clones and omits some. V, J and clone size are taken as reported in that table, and D and trimming were inferred from the DNA itself. The data show 45,000 to 55,000 clones, over 80% seen once. The rearrangement links TRBV19 to TRBJ1-2; D call uncertain. Sequenced sample: peripheral blood. This sequence was found in a human donor in a cohort sampled during active COVID-19. The CDR3 DNA is TGTGCCAGTAGTCCGTCGACGACGGGTTCCTATGGCTACACCTTC. It yields the protein CASSPSTTGSYGYTF.